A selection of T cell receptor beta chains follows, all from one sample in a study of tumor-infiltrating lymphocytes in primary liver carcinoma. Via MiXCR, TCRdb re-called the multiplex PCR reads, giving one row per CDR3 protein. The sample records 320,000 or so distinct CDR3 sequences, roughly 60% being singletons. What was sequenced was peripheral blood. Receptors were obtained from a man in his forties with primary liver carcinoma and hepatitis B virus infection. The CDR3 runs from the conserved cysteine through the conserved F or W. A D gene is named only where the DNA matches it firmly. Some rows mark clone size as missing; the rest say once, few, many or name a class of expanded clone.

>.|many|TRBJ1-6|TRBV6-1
CASSEQNSPLHF
TGTGCCAGCAGTGAACAGAATTCACCCCTCCACTTT
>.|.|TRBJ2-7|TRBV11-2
CASRPADEQYF
TGTGCCAGCAGACCCGCAGACGAGCAGTACTTC
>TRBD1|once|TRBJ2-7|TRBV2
CASNRTGVYEQYF
TGTGCCAGCAACAGGACAGGGGTTTACGAGCAGTACTTC
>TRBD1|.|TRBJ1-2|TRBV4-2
CASSQSRTGAGYTF
TGTGCCAGCAGCCAGTCACGGACAGGGGCTGGCTACACCTTC
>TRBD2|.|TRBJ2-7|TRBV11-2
CAGSSRLAGYEQYF
TGTGCCGGCAGCTCAAGGCTAGCGGGGTACGAGCAGTACTTC
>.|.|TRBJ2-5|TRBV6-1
CATRGQAGVLKQETQYF
TGTGCCACCCGGGGGCAGGCGGGGGTCTTAAAACAAGAGACCCAGTACTTC
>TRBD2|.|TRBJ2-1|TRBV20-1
CSARRTSGGLEQFF
TGCAGTGCTAGAAGGACTAGCGGGGGACTTGAGCAGTTCTTC
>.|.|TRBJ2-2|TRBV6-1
CASSSTGGPGSCFF
.
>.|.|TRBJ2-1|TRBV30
CAWSDRGDEQFF
TGTGCCTGGAGTGACCGGGGAGATGAGCAGTTCTTC
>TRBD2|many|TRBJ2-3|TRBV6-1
CASSGGLAADTQYF
TGTGCCAGCAGTGGTGGACTAGCGGCAGATACGCAGTATTTT
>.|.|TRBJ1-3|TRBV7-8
CASSLDRVGGNTIYF
TGTGCCAGCAGCTTAGACAGGGTGGGGGGAAACACCATATATTTT
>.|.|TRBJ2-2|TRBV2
CASRETRGTGELFF
TGTGCCAGCAGGGAAACCAGGGGCACCGGGGAGCTGTTTTTT
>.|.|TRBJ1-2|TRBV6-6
CASSISRGEGYGYTF
TGTGCCAGTAGTATCTCCCGGGGAGAGGGCTATGGCTACACCTTC
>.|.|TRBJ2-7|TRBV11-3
CASSHPDSPHEQYF
TGTGCCAGCTCCCACCCGGACAGTCCCCACGAGCAGTACTTC
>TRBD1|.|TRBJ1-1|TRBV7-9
CASSYRQGLVNTEAFF
TGTGCCAGCAGCTATAGACAGGGACTAGTGAACACTGAAGCTTTCTTT